The T cell receptor beta chain under discussion was sequenced for a study of cytomegalovirus exposure and HLA in healthy donors. As regards this clone: Its antigen is still unknown.

CDR3 size: 14 residues. Trimming stripped 1 base from V and 5 bases from J, with 9 bases between. CDR1 is SGHDT, CDR2 YYEEEE, per germline. PCR amplification relied on 60 Vbeta primers (plus 13 Jbeta primers). This table comes from immunoSEQ multiplex PCR, and its TCRdb copy is limited to in-frame clones, with some not included. This sample has some 120,000 clones, with 65% to 80% found just once. General observations from the study: Judged likely to be a sequencing artifact was a cluster of highly shared sequence variants. As was reported, the classifier diagnosed cytomegalovirus status with high specificity and sensitivity. Indistinguishable V segments such as TRBV6-2 and TRBV6-3 were excluded.

The chain recombines TRBV5-6 with TRBJ1-4, with D uncertain. The sample comprised PBMCs. The receptor comes from a man younger than 35 in good health and CMV-seropositive. Here the CDR3 reads CASSLRGLNEKLFF. The CDR3 bases are TGTGCCAGCAGCTTGAGAGGATTGAATGAAAAACTGTTTTTT.